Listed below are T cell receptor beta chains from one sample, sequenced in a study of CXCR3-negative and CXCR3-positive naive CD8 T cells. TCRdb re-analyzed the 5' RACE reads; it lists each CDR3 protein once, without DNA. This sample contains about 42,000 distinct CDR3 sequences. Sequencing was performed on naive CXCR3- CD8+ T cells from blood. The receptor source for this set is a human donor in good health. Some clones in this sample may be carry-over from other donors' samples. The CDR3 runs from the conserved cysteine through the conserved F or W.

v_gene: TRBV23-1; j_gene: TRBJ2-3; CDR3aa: CASSQSAKPTTDTQYF
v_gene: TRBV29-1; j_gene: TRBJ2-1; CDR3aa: CSVDRWTGGKVDEQFF
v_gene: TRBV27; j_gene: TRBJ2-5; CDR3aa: CASSPNQETQYF
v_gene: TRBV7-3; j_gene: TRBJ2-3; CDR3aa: CASSLSPPGTATDTQYF
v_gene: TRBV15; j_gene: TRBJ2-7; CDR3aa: CATSRVPTASYEQYF
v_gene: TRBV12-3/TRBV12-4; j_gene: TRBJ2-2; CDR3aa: CAGEHPPGELFF
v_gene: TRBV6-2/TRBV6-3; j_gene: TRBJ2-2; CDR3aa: CASSYYRQTTNTGELFF
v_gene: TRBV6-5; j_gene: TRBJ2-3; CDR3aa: CASSDTWGLAGESTDTQYF
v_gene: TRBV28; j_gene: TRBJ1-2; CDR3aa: CASSLIVSSYGYTF
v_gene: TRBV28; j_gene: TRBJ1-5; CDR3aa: CASSSTGTVVPQHF
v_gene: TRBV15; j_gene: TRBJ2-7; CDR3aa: CATSRGTRDGRTYEQYF
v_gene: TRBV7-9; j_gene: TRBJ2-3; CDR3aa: CASSPRQGPADTQYF
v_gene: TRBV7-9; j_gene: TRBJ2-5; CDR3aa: CASSTGRGQETQYF
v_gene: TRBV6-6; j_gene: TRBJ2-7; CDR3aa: CASSYNRDRGYEQYF
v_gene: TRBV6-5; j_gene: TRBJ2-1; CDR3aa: CASSQGRTTYNEQFF
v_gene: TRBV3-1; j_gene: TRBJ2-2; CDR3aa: CASSYGHETHGELFF
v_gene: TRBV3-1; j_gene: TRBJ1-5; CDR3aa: CASSQGPGQPQHF
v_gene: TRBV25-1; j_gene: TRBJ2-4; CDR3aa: CASSSGGNIQYF
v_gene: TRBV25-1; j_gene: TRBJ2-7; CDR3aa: CASSELGRQGAYEQYF
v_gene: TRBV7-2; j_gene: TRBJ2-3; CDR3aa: CASSLATDTQYF
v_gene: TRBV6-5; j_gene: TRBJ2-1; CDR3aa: CASSYAGTGGEFF
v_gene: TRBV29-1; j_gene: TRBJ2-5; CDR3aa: CSVEVLKGFRKETQYF
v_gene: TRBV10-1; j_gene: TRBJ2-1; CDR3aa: CASSESPELPLGEQFF
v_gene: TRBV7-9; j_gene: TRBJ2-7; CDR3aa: CASSLPQGSSYEQYF
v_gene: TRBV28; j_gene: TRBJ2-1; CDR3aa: CASSAFGPEIYNEQFF
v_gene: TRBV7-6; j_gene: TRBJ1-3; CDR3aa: CASSYEPTGLSGNTIYF
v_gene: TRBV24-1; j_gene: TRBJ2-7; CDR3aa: CATSDLSEGSVRTYEQYF
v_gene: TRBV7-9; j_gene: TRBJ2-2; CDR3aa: CASSRTSGDPKLFF
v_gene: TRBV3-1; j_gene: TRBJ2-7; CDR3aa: CASSLTGTKTSYEQYF
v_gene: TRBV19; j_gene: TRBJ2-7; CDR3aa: CASSISTGSYEQYF